The 24 T cell receptor beta chains reported below all come from one sample, sequenced in a study of blood T cells in healthy people across ages. PCR was performed a second time for about 7 to 11 cycles using a sample-barcoded 5' primer and a J-beta primer mix. TCRdb processed the 5' RACE reads anew with MiXCR; each CDR3 protein has one entry. The profile shows 700,000 to 950,000 distinct CDR3 sequences, about 40% of them singletons. The sample was blood. These receptors came from a woman between 55 and 75 years old in good health.

The genes are TRBV20-1 and TRBJ2-7; perhaps TRBD2 as D (5 bases). TRBJ2-5 matches the DNA end more closely, so the J call is doubtful. The germline gives CDR1 DFQATT, CDR2 SNEGSKA (reference sequence). CDR3 length: 12 amino acids. The CDR3 loop is CSALFAGETQYF. CDR3 nucleotides: TGCAGTGCTCTGTTTGCGGGAGAGACCCAGTACTTC.

Regarding this clonotype: With a much larger clone just one base away, this may be a read error. V gene TRBV24-1 combines with J gene TRBJ2-7; TRBD2 might be the D (5 bases). The CDR3 covers 13 residues. Per germline, CDR1 KGHDR and CDR2 SFDVKD. The CDR3 protein is CATSDIGNPERYF. The CDR3 DNA sequence: TGTGCCACCAGTGACATCGGGAACCCCGAGCGGTACTTC.

This clonotype was observed at least ten times. The chain links TRBV4-2 to TRBJ2-7, with unresolved D. V lost 0 bases and J lost 3, with 12 bases in between. In germline, CDR1 is LGHNA, CDR2 YNFKEQ. The CDR3 runs to 15 residues. The CDR3 sequence: CASSQDWQSYYEQYF. CDR3 DNA: TGTGCCAGCAGCCAAGATTGGCAGTCCTACTACGAGCAGTACTTC.

Turning to this clonotype: The junction does not match germline at one end; this may be a read error. This chain uses TRBV7-2 with TRBJ2-5; 7 positions match TRBD1. The length of the CDR3 is 15 residues. Looked up from germline, CDR1 is SGHTA and CDR2 is FQGNSA. The CDR3 bases are TGTGCCAGCAGCCTAGCAATAGGGGGCGGGGAGACCCAGTACTTC. Its translation: CASSLAIGGGETQYF.

Points on this clonotype: A much larger clone sits a single nucleotide away, making a read error possible. This CDR3 reads CAAGQGDGLQETQYF. The CDR3 coding sequence is TGTGCCGCCGGACAGGGTGATGGCTTACAAGAGACCCAGTACTTC. This sequence joins TRBV24-1 and TRBJ2-5; TRBD1 matches at 8 bases. The CDR3 covers 15 residues. Germline lookup yields CDR1 KGHDR and CDR2 SFDVKD. After removal of 12 bases from V and 2 bases from J, the junction contained 13 bases not matched to a gene.

This chain links TRBV6-2 or TRBV6-3 with TRBJ2-2, with TRBD2 matching 7 bases. Germline values: CDR1 MNHEY, CDR2 SVGEGT. This CDR3 is 17 amino acids long. V lost 5 bases, J lost 0 bases, and 9 bases stayed unmatched. CDR3 sequence: CASSGDGRQTNTGELFF. The CDR3, as DNA: TGTGCCAGCAGTGGGGACGGGAGGCAGACGAACACCGGGGAGCTGTTTTTT.

Worth noting for this clonotype: A read error is likely, as this CDR3 ends without the conserved phenylalanine or tryptophan. No DNA is shown, since the ends of the CDR3 on it are uncertain; the CDR3 is the one TCRdb lists. The chain couples TRBV20-1 to TRBJ2-1; TRBD1, the D gene given by the table, was not confirmed from the DNA. Germline-derived CDR1 and CDR2 are DFQATT and SNEGSKA (reference sequence). The CDR3 is 15 residues long, counting both termini. CDR3: CSARSGTGAGYTFGS.

The chain is built from TRBV20-1 and TRBJ2-2; 9 bases align to TRBD1. After removal of 0 bases from V and 4 bases from J, the junction contained 3 bases not matched to a gene. This CDR3 has 15 residues. Germline V gives CDR1 DFQATT, CDR2 SNEGSKA (reference sequence). CDR3 in amino acids: CSAREDRGTTGELFF. The CDR3 coding sequence is TGCAGTGCTAGAGAAGACAGGGGGACCACCGGGGAGCTGTTTTTT.

The rearrangement joins TRBV6-5 to TRBJ2-2; the D gene is possibly TRBD2 (6 bases). The CDR3 runs to 16 residues. Trimming left V 6 bases short and J 0 bases short, with 14 bases between. The germline V gene has CDR1 MNHEY and CDR2 SVGAGI. In DNA form, the CDR3 reads TGTGCCAGCAGATTCGGGAGATCTCCGAACACCGGGGAGCTGTTTTTT. Translation gives CASRFGRSPNTGELFF.

The chain is built from TRBV15 and TRBJ1-5; D may be TRBD1 (5 bases). The CDR3 is 16 residues long. The V gene's germline CDR1 is LNHNV and CDR2 YYDKDF (reference sequence). V lost 4 bases and J lost 7, with 20 bases in between. The CDR3 DNA is TGTGCCACCAGCACTTTCCGTGTGGGCTCAGGGCAGCCCCAGCATTTT. Encoded protein: CATSTFRVGSGQPQHF. The variable domain in full, with the rest retrieved from reference TRBV15 and TRBJ1-5, is DAMVIQNPRYQVTQFGKPVTLSCSQTLNHNVMYWYQQKSSQAPKLLFHYYDKDFNNEADTPDNFQSRRPNTSFCFLDIRSPGLGDTAMYLCATSTFRVGSGQPQHFGDGTRLSIL.

The chain links TRBV6-1 to TRBJ2-2; TRBD2 matches 9 bases. Germline CDR1 reads MNHNS; CDR2 reads SASEGT. The CDR3 has 15 residues. The J segment lost 5 bases and the V segment lost 10 bases, leaving 11 bases of the junction unmatched. CDR3 DNA: TGTGCCACAGAAAGAGAGACTAGCGGTACCGGGGAGCTGTTTTTT. Protein: CATERETSGTGELFF.

The CDR3 region has the DNA TGTGCCAGCAGTTCGGGACAGGGTCGTGACGCTTTCTTT. Its translation: CASSSGQGRDAFF. V usage is TRBV27 and J usage is TRBJ1-1; 9 bases fit TRBD1. Germline assignment: CDR1 MNHEY and CDR2 SMNVEV (reference sequence). The CDR3 has 13 amino acids. The V and J ends lost 4 bases and 11 bases, in that order; junction bases with no gene match: 8.

The J gene is TRBJ2-2, the V gene TRBV29-1; D is possibly TRBD2 (6 bases). The germline gives CDR1 SQVTM, CDR2 ANQGSEA. This CDR3 is 12 amino acids long. V gave up 4 bases and J gave up 6 bases, with 9 bases separating them. CDR3 sequence (DNA): TGCAGCGTTGTATGGGGGGCCGGGGAGCTGTTTTTT. Its protein is CSVVWGAGELFF.

This clonotype was seen repeatedly, ten times or more. The chain combines TRBV5-1 with TRBJ2-6; weak D call: TRBD2 (5 bases). Deletions cut 6 bases from V and 2 bases from J, with 18 bases between. This CDR3 has 17 residues. Germline V lookup: CDR1 SGHRS, CDR2 YFSETQ. CDR3 protein: CASTQKARGAGANVLTF. In DNA form, the CDR3 reads TGCGCCAGCACCCAAAAGGCCCGGGGAGCTGGGGCCAACGTCCTGACTTTC. Full variable domain (outside the CDR3, taken from reference TRBV5-1 and TRBJ2-6): KAGVTQTPRYLIKTRGQQVTLSCSPISGHRSVSWYQQTPGQGLQFLFEYFSETQRNKGNFPGRFSGRQFSNSRSEMNVSTLELGDSALYLCASTQKARGAGANVLTFGAGSRLTVL.

The J gene is TRBJ2-1, the V gene TRBV7-3; a weak D match, TRBD2 (5 bases). CDR3 length equals 14 residues. Trimming left V 5 bases short and J 8 bases short, with 16 bases between. Germline assignment: CDR1 SGHTA and CDR2 FQGTGA. This CDR3 reads CASSTLGVNDEQFF. CDR3 DNA sequence: TGTGCCAGCAGCACCCTCGGGGTGAACGATGAGCAGTTCTTC.

The chain combines TRBV5-1 with TRBJ2-1; 9 bases align to TRBD2. Germline V lookup: CDR1 SGHRS, CDR2 YFSETQ. The CDR3 is 16 residues long. V lost 2 bases, J lost 1 base, and 4 bases stayed unmatched. CDR3 coding DNA: TGCGCCAGCAGCTTTAGCGGGAGTACTTCCTACAATGAGCAGTTCTTC. Translated: CASSFSGSTSYNEQFF.

The gene calls are TRBV28 and TRBJ2-3, with a tentative D call TRBD2 (6 bases). Germline CDR1 MDHEN, CDR2 SYDVKM. V was shortened by 1 base and J by 5 bases, with 13 bases between the two germline ends. The CDR3 runs to 15 residues. CDR3 in amino acids: CASSLSGSREDTQYF. The CDR3 nucleotides read TGTGCCAGCAGTTTATCCGGGAGTAGGGAAGATACGCAGTATTTT.

The chain employs TRBV20-1 and TRBJ2-1, with D unresolved. CDR1 is DFQATT and CDR2 is SNEGSKA in the germline V gene (reference sequence). There are 11 residues in the CDR3. Trimming took off 5 bases at V and 10 bases at J, with 12 bases between the two ends. CDR3 amino acids: CSASKGYEQFF. Written as DNA, the CDR3 is TGCAGTGCTTCAAAGGGCTACGAGCAGTTCTTC.

This clonotype occurred a few times. This chain connects TRBV7-9 to TRBJ2-3, with D possibly matching TRBD2 (5 bases). The CDR3 is 18 residues long. The germline gives CDR1 SEHNR, CDR2 FQNEAQ (reference sequence). Deletions cut 5 bases from V and 1 base from J, with 22 bases between. The DNA for the CDR3 is TGTGCCAGCAGCAGGACCCCATCTGGGGAGTATGGCACAGATACGCAGTATTTT. Amino acid sequence: CASSRTPSGEYGTDTQYF. The complete variable domain, with remaining parts taken from reference TRBV7-9 and TRBJ2-3, reads DTGVSQNPRHKITKRGQNVTFRCDPISEHNRLYWYRQTLGQGPEFLTYFQNEAQLEKSRLLSDRFSAERPKGSFSTLEIQRTEQGDSAMYLCASSRTPSGEYGTDTQYFGPGTRLTVL.

This chain joins TRBV20-1 and TRBJ2-1; D may be TRBD1 (7 bases). The length of the CDR3 is 14 residues. CDR1 and CDR2 from the germline V gene are DFQATT and SNEGSKA (reference sequence). With 6 bases removed from V and 1 base from J, the gap between germline ends came to 13 bases. In DNA, the CDR3 is TGCAGTGCCAGGGGGGTAGGGTCCTACAATGAGCAGTTCTTC. Translated: CSARGVGSYNEQFF.

This clonotype was seen a handful of times. This chain joins TRBV14 and TRBJ2-5, with D perhaps matching TRBD2 (5 bases). Germline V CDR1 and CDR2: SGHDN, FVKESK. Trimming removed 2 bases from V and 7 bases from J, with 17 bases in between. This CDR3 comprises 15 residues. DNA for the CDR3: TGTGCCAGCAGCCAATTGTCCGGGCCCGGAGGGACCCAGTACTTC. Protein product: CASSQLSGPGGTQYF.

With regard to this clonotype: A single base separates this from a much larger clone, so it may be a read error. The rearrangement links TRBV29-1 to TRBJ2-3; the D gene is possibly TRBD2 (6 bases). Germline V gene lookup returns CDR1 SQVTM and CDR2 ANQGSEA. This CDR3 region has 14 residues. The V and J ends lost 1 base and 5 bases respectively, with 13 bases between them. CDR3 amino acids: CSVEVGGNGDTQYF. The CDR3 region has the DNA TGCAGCGTTGAAGTTGGCGGGAATGGAGATACGCAGTATTTT.

This chain uses TRBV7-6 with TRBJ2-5; D call uncertain. Germline loops: CDR1 SGHVS, CDR2 FNYEAQ. This CDR3 region has 16 residues. The V and J ends lost 7 bases and 2 bases respectively, with 20 bases between them. CDR3 bases: TGTGCCAGCACCCAATCCTCGCAAAATCTTCAAGAGACCCAGTACTTC. This translates into CASTQSSQNLQETQYF.

The V and J genes are TRBV28 and TRBJ1-5, with a possible D match to TRBD1 (6 bases). V lost 4 bases and J 3 bases, leaving 19 bases between the germline ends. Germline V gives CDR1 MDHEN, CDR2 SYDVKM. This CDR3 is built from 17 residues. The CDR3 DNA reads TGTGCCAGCAGTTCCTCCCCGAAGACAGGCCTCAATCAGCCCCAGCATTTT. Its protein is CASSSSPKTGLNQPQHF.